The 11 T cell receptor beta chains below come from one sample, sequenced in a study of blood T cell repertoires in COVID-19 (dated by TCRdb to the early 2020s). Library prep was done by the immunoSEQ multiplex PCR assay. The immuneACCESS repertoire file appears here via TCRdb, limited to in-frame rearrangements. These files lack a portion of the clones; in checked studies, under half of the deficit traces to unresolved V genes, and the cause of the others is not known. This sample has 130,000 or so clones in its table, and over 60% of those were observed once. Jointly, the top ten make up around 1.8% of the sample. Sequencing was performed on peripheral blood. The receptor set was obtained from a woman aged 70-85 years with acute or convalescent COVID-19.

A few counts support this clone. In nucleotides, the CDR3 is TGTGCCACCAGTGATGGGGGGACAGGCGACAATACCTACGAGCAGTACTTC. Its translation is CATSDGGTGDNTYEQYF. The V and J genes are TRBV24-1 and TRBJ2-7; TRBD1 matches at 8 bases. The V and J ends lost 3 bases and 2 bases, in that order; junction bases with no gene match: 11. Germline loops: CDR1 KGHDR, CDR2 SFDVKD. There are 17 residues in the CDR3.

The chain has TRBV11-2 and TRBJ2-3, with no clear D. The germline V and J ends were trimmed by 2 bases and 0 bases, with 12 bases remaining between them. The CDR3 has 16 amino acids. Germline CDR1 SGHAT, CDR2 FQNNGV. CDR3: CASSLNLRQSTDTQYF. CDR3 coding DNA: TGTGCCAGCAGCTTAAATCTCAGGCAGAGCACAGATACGCAGTATTTT.

CDR3 amino acids: CASSPTGVVQPQHF. In DNA, the CDR3 is TGTGCCAGCAGTCCAACAGGGGTGGTTCAGCCCCAGCATTTT. The V and J genes are TRBV6-6 and TRBJ1-5; 7 bases map to TRBD1. Germline loops: CDR1 MNHNY, CDR2 SVGAGI (reference sequence). V lost 5 bases and J lost 6; bases outside the gene matches: 7. CDR3 size: 14 residues.

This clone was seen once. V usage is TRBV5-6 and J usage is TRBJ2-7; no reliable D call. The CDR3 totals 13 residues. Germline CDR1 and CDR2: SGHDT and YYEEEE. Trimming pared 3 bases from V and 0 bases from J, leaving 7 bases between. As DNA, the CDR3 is TGTGCCAGCAGCTCCTACAGCTCCTACGAGCAGTACTTC. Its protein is CASSSYSSYEQYF.

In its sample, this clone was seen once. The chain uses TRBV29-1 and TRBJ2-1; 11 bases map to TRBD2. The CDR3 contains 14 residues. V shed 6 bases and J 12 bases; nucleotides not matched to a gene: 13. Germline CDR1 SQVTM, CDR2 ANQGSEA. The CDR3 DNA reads TGCAGCGTGGGAGCTAGCGGGAGGATTAAGGGGCAGTTCTTC. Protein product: CSVGASGRIKGQFF.

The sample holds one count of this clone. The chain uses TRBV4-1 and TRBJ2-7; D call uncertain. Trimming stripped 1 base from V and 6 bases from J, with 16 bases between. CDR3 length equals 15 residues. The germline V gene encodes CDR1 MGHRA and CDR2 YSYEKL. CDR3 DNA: TGCGCCAGCAGCCAAGTCGCAACCCTGGGCCGCGAGCAGTACTTC. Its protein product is CASSQVATLGREQYF.

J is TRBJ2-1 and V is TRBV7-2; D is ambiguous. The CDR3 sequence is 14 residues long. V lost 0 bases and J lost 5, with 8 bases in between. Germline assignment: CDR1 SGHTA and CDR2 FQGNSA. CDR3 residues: CASSLAVLDNEQFF. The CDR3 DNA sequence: TGTGCCAGCAGCTTAGCGGTTCTAGACAATGAGCAGTTCTTC.

CDR3 region: CASSFSGLAGGHFPNEQFF. In DNA, the CDR3 is TGTGCCAGTAGTTTTTCCGGACTAGCGGGAGGGCACTTCCCCAATGAGCAGTTCTTC. The genes are TRBV19 and TRBJ2-1; 15 bases line up with TRBD2. Germline V gives CDR1 LNHDA, CDR2 SQIVND (reference sequence). V shed 5 bases, J shed 6 bases, and the junction held 14 bases outside the gene matches. The CDR3 has 19 residues. Together with reference TRBV19 and TRBJ2-1, the CDR3 gives the full variable domain: DGGITQSPKYLFRKEGQNVTLSCEQNLNHDAMYWYRQDPGQGLRLIYYSQIVNDFQKGDIAEGYSVSREKKESFPLTVTSAQKNPTAFYLCASSFSGLAGGHFPNEQFFGPGTRLTVL.

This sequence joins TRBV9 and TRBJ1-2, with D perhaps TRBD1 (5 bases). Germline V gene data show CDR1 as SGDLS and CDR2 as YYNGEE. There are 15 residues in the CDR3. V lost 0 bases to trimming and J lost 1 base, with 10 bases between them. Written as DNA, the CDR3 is TGTGCCAGCAGCGTAGATCGGGGGGTTAACTATGGCTACACCTTC. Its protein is CASSVDRGVNYGYTF.

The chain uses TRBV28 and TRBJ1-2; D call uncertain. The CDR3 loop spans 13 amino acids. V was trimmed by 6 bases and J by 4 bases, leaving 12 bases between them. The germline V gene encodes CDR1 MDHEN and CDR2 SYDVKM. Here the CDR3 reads CASREGIAYGYTF. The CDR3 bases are TGTGCCAGCAGGGAAGGTATAGCCTATGGCTACACCTTC.

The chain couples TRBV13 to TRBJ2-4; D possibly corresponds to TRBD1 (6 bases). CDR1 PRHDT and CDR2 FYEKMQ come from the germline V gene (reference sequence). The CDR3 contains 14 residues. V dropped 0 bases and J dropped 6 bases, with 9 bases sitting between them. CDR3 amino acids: CASSLGGQLNIQYF. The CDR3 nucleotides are TGTGCCAGCAGCTTAGGTGGACAGTTAAACATTCAGTACTTC.